This T cell receptor (beta chain) was recorded in a study of T cells in localized non-small cell lung cancer. General observations from the study: The highest T cell clonality was in uninvolved adjacent lung, above tumor.

Libraries were prepared by immunoSEQ multiplex PCR; TCRdb keeps only in-frame clonotypes and omits some of them. Counted here are more than 70,000 clones, 80% to 90% occurring once; the ten biggest clones make up 2.5% to 3%. On this clone itself: What it binds is not known.

Germline-derived CDR1 and CDR2 are SGDLS and YYNGEE. The CDR3 runs 15 residues. J lost 4 bases, V lost 1 base, and 5 bases had no gene match. This clonotype originated in a man aged 40 to 75 with stage I lung adenocarcinoma. This chain uses TRBV9 with TRBJ2-1; TRBD2 matches at 7 bases. Here the sequenced sample was peripheral blood, taken before any cancer treatment. CDR3 sequence: CASSVTAGEYNEQFF. The CDR3 DNA sequence: TGTGCCAGCAGCGTAACTGCGGGGGAGTACAATGAGCAGTTCTTC.